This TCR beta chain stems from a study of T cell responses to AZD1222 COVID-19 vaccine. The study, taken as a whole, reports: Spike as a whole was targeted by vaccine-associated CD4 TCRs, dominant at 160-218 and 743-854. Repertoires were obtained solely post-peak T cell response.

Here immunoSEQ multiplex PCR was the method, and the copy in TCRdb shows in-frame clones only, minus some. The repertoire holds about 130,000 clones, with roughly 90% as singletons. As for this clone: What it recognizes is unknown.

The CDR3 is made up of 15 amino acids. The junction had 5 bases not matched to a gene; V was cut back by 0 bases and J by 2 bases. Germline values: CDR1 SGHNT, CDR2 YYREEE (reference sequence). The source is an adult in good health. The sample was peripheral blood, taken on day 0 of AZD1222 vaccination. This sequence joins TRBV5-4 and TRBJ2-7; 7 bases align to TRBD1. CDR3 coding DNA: TGTGCCAGCAGCTTGGAAACAGGGGTGGCCTACGAGCAGTACTTC. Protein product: CASSLETGVAYEQYF.